The rows below give T cell receptor beta chains drawn from one sample of a study of cytomegalovirus exposure and HLA in healthy donors. Sequencing was performed with immunoSEQ multiplex PCR; in TCRdb, only in-frame clones are kept and a portion is missing. Among around 150,000 clones, approximately 71% were seen once, and the ten largest hold less than 1.5%. Sequenced: PBMCs. These TCRs come from a middle-aged man in good health and CMV-seronegative. Each CDR3 is given with its conserved first and last residue. Fields, in order: J gene, V gene, clone size, D gene, CDR3 length, CDR3 protein, CDR3 DNA. A D gene is named only where the DNA matches it firmly. Some rows mark clone size as missing; the rest say once, few, many or name a class of expanded clone.

TRBJ1-6,TRBV6-5,NA,NA,13,CASSYGVGAPLHF,TGTGCCAGCAGTTACGGGGTGGGAGCACCCCTCCACTTT
TRBJ2-7,TRBV19,NA,TRBD1,17,CASSVTGDRGVSYEQYF,TGTGCCAGTAGTGTTACAGGGGACAGGGGAGTCTCCTACGAGCAGTACTTC
TRBJ1-2,TRBV6-1,few,TRBD1,12,CASSDRGHGYTF,TGTGCCAGCAGCGACAGGGGGCACGGCTACACCTTC
TRBJ1-1,TRBV5-1,NA,TRBD1,13,CASSLTGDTEAFF,TGCGCCAGCAGCTTGACAGGGGACACTGAAGCTTTCTTT
TRBJ1-2,TRBV28,NA,TRBD1,14,CASRAPGTGQGYTF,TGTGCCAGCAGGGCTCCCGGGACAGGACAGGGCTACACCTTC
TRBJ1-1,TRBV19,NA,NA,16,CASSRMGGGAGTEAFF,TGTGCCAGTAGCCGCATGGGGGGGGGCGCTGGGACTGAAGCTTTCTTT
TRBJ1-5,TRBV19,NA,NA,15,CASSPPPGNNQPQHF,TGTGCCAGTAGCCCCCCCCCGGGGAACAATCAGCCCCAGCATTTT
TRBJ2-1,TRBV19,NA,TRBD1,13,CASSDRGYNEQFF,TGTGCCAGTTCGGACAGGGGATACAATGAGCAGTTCTTC
TRBJ1-2,TRBV28,NA,NA,13,CASAGSANYGYTF,TGTGCCAGCGCGGGGTCAGCGAACTATGGCTACACCTTC
TRBJ1-3,TRBV7-8,NA,TRBD1,16,CASSLNGQGAANTIYF,TGTGCCAGCAGCTTAAACGGGCAGGGGGCCGCAAACACCATATATTTT
TRBJ2-3,TRBV18,NA,TRBD1,14,CASSPGTVWDTQYF,TGTGCCAGCTCACCAGGGACAGTCTGGGATACGCAGTATTTT
TRBJ1-1,TRBV7-9,NA,NA,14,CASSIIQGDTEAFF,TGTGCCAGCAGCATCATACAGGGAGACACTGAAGCTTTCTTT
TRBJ1-4,TRBV4-2,once,TRBD1,17,CASSQEETGLNNEKLFF,TGTGCCAGCAGCCAAGAGGAGACAGGGTTAAATAATGAAAAACTGTTTTTT
TRBJ2-1,TRBV29-1,NA,TRBD1,14,CSVHKTRTGNEQFF,TGCAGCGTTCATAAAACCCGGACAGGCAATGAGCAGTTCTTC
TRBJ2-3,TRBV7-3,NA,TRBD2,15,CASTLGRAGTDTQYF,TGTGCCAGCACCTTAGGGAGGGCTGGCACAGATACGCAGTATTTT
TRBJ2-2,TRBV7-2,NA,TRBD2,16,CASSLEPAGGTGELFF,TGTGCCAGCAGCTTAGAGCCAGCGGGAGGGACCGGGGAGCTGTTTTTT